Each of the 32 T cell receptor beta chains below was sequenced from the same sample in a study of blood T cell repertoires in COVID-19. TCRdb's copy holds only in-frame clones and misses some; the assay was immunoSEQ multiplex PCR. The profile shows 120,000 or so clones, 78% of them singletons. Sample: peripheral blood. Receptors originate from a man in his sixties or seventies with acute or convalescent COVID-19.

The genes are TRBV25-1 and TRBJ2-3; D perhaps matches TRBD2 (6 bases). This CDR3 has 13 residues. The germline V and J ends were trimmed by 5 bases and 10 bases, with 16 bases remaining between them. Germline-derived CDR1 and CDR2 are MGHDK and SYGVNS. The CDR3 DNA reads as TGTGCCAGCAGTCTCTCGGGGGAGGAGGCGCAGTATTTT. Translated, it gives CASSLSGEEAQYF. Looking up the rest from reference TRBV25-1 and TRBJ2-3 gives the full variable domain: EADIYQTPRYLVIGTGKKITLECSQTMGHDKMYWYQQDPGMELHLIHYSYGVNSTEKGDLSSESTVSRIRTEHFPLTLESARPSHTSQYLCASSLSGEEAQYFGPGTRLTVL.

The chain carries TRBV30 and TRBJ1-1; 7 positions match TRBD1. The trim removed 3 bases at V and 7 bases at J, leaving 5 bases unmatched. CDR1 and CDR2 (germline): GTSNPN, SVGIG (reference sequence). The CDR3 covers 12 residues. CDR3 amino acids: CAWRQGLVEAFF. The CDR3 DNA sequence: TGTGCCTGGAGACAGGGGTTGGTTGAAGCTTTCTTT.

Many counts were recorded for this clone. The gene calls are TRBV24-1 and TRBJ1-1; D gene uncertain. The CDR3 runs 14 residues. The germline gives CDR1 KGHDR, CDR2 SFDVKD. Trimming pared 4 bases from V and 11 bases from J, leaving 19 bases between. The DNA of the CDR3 is TGTGCCACCAGTGACTCCCTGGACTCCGCTAGGGCTTTCTTT. The encoded protein is CATSDSLDSARAFF.

This clone has a handful of counts. This chain links TRBV9 with TRBJ1-4; D not certain. Germline values: CDR1 SGDLS, CDR2 YYNGEE. Trimming shortened V by 3 bases and J by 0 bases, and 6 bases separated the two germline ends. The CDR3 is 14 residues long. The CDR3 region has the DNA TGTGCCAGCAGCGACAGAGCAACTAATGAAAAACTGTTTTTT. Its protein product is CASSDRATNEKLFF.

The genes are TRBV3-1 (or the pseudogene TRBV3-2) and TRBJ1-5; possibly TRBD1 for D (6 bases). V lost 3 bases and J 7 bases, leaving 10 bases between the germline ends. Germline V CDR1 and CDR2: LGHDT, YNNKEL (reference sequence). The CDR3 sequence is 13 residues long. DNA for the CDR3: TGTGCCAGCAGCCAGGACAGAGCCCAGCCCCAGCATTTT. Encoded protein: CASSQDRAQPQHF.

The V gene is TRBV6-5, the J gene TRBJ1-2; maybe TRBD1 (6 bases). Germline loops: CDR1 MNHEY, CDR2 SVGAGI. Deletions cut 4 bases from V and 3 bases from J, with 15 bases between. The CDR3 has 15 amino acids. CDR3 sequence (DNA): TGTGCCAGCAGTTCCCCCACGGCAGGGGACTATGGCTACACCTTC. The encoded protein is CASSSPTAGDYGYTF.

The chain joins TRBV12-5 to TRBJ2-3, with 7 bases aligning to TRBD2. J was trimmed by 2 bases and V by 6 bases; bases with no gene match: 8. This CDR3 is built from 15 residues. Looked up from germline, CDR1 is LGHNT and CDR2 is FRNRAP. Here the CDR3 reads CASGLGLVDTDTQYF. The CDR3 DNA follows: TGTGCTAGTGGATTAGGACTAGTCGACACAGATACGCAGTATTTT.

The chain links TRBV27 to TRBJ2-4; D is unresolved. V lost 5 bases to trimming and J lost 1 base, with 15 bases between them. This CDR3 is built from 16 residues. Germline lookup yields CDR1 MNHEY and CDR2 SMNVEV (reference sequence). CDR3 sequence (DNA): TGTGCCAGCAGTACAGAGCCTGGAAGGGCCAAAAACATTCAGTACTTC. This gives the protein CASSTEPGRAKNIQYF.

The chain has TRBV5-5 and TRBJ1-1, with D unresolved. Trimming left V 0 bases short and J 9 bases short, with 9 bases between. The germline V gene encodes CDR1 SGHKS and CDR2 YYEKEE (reference sequence). CDR3 length equals 12 residues. CDR3 loop: CASSLVGSQAFF. DNA of the CDR3: TGTGCCAGCAGCTTGGTCGGTTCGCAAGCTTTCTTT.

This chain connects TRBV29-1 to TRBJ2-2, with a weak D call TRBD1 (6 bases). This CDR3 spans 13 amino acids. V dropped 5 bases and J dropped 6 bases, with 13 bases sitting between them. Germline assignment: CDR1 SQVTM and CDR2 ANQGSEA. The CDR3 loop is CSVIRGRAGELFF. The CDR3 DNA follows: TGCAGCGTTATCAGGGGTCGTGCCGGGGAGCTGTTTTTT.

The rearrangement links TRBV11-3 to TRBJ1-3; TRBD1 aligns across 8 bases. V dropped 5 bases and J dropped 5; count of bases not matched to a gene: 14. Germline lookup yields CDR1 SGHNT and CDR2 YENEEA. CDR3 size: 17 residues. In nucleotides, the CDR3 is TGTGCCAGCAGCCTTACCTGGTGCCAGGGGGCCAGAAACACCATATATTTT. Its translation is CASSLTWCQGARNTIYF.

The chain recombines TRBV3-1 (or the pseudogene TRBV3-2) with TRBJ2-1; 12 positions match TRBD2. V gave up 0 bases and J gave up 8 bases; unmatched junction bases: 8. CDR3 length: 17 residues. Per germline, CDR1 LGHDT and CDR2 YNNKEL (reference sequence). This CDR3 reads CASSQDLRLAGGHEQFF. The DNA for the CDR3 is TGTGCCAGCAGCCAAGATCTAAGGCTAGCGGGGGGGCATGAGCAGTTCTTC.

The chain recombines TRBV29-1 with TRBJ1-6; TRBD1 matches 9 bases. The J segment lost 9 bases and the V segment lost 6 bases, leaving 3 bases of the junction unmatched. This CDR3 is built from 12 residues. CDR1 and CDR2 from the germline V gene are SQVTM and ANQGSEA. CDR3 amino acids: CSVGDRASPLHF. CDR3 coding DNA: TGCAGCGTGGGGGACAGGGCTTCACCCCTCCACTTT. Combining the CDR3 with reference TRBV29-1 and TRBJ1-6 gives the whole variable domain SAVISQKPSRDICQRGTSLTIQCQVDSQVTMMFWYRQQPGQSLTLIATANQGSEATYESGFVIDKFPISRPNLTFSTLTVSNMSPEDSSIYLCSVGDRASPLHFGNGTRLTVT.

This clone showed up just once. The chain carries TRBV19 and TRBJ2-2; perhaps TRBD1 as D (5 bases). Trimming removed 7 bases at V and 2 bases at J, with 17 bases between. Germline loops: CDR1 LNHDA, CDR2 SQIVND (reference sequence). The CDR3 spans 16 residues. The CDR3 region is CASIGRVGANTGELFF. The CDR3 nucleotides are TGTGCCAGTATAGGGCGAGTTGGGGCCAACACCGGGGAGCTGTTTTTT.

In this sample, this clone turned up once. This chain joins TRBV9 and TRBJ1-2; D is undetermined. CDR1 is SGDLS, CDR2 YYNGEE, per germline. This CDR3 is 14 amino acids long. V was pared by 4 bases and J by 6 bases, with 16 bases between. The CDR3 coding sequence is TGTGCCAGCAGCCAGGACTCAATTAGGGATGGCTACACCTTC. Translation: CASSQDSIRDGYTF.

The chain joins TRBV5-1 to TRBJ1-5, with TRBD1 identical over 8 bases. CDR1 is SGHRS, CDR2 YFSETQ, per germline. The CDR3 has 15 residues. The ends lost 4 bases at V and 5 bases at J; junction bases unmatched: 8. CDR3 in amino acids: CASSPGGTGYQPQHF. As DNA, the CDR3 is TGCGCCAGCAGCCCCGGGGGGACAGGATATCAGCCCCAGCATTTT.

This clone appeared once. The rearrangement joins TRBV3-1 (or the pseudogene TRBV3-2) to TRBJ2-5; TRBD1 matches 9 bases. Germline V CDR1 and CDR2: LGHDT, YNNKEL (reference sequence). V was clipped by 5 bases and J by 7 bases; unmatched bases: 11. This CDR3 comprises 15 residues. DNA of the CDR3: TGTGCCAGCAGCAACAGGGACAGGGCATTGGGGACCCAGTACTTC. Its protein is CASSNRDRALGTQYF.

The rearrangement joins TRBV4-2 to TRBJ2-5, with D perhaps matching TRBD1 (6 bases). Looked up from germline, CDR1 is LGHNA and CDR2 is YNFKEQ. V was shortened by 3 bases and J by 2 bases, with 16 bases between the two germline ends. The CDR3 length is 16 residues. The CDR3 here is CASSHPYGQLQETQYF. The CDR3 DNA reads TGTGCCAGCAGCCACCCATACGGACAGTTACAAGAGACCCAGTACTTC.

CDR3 DNA: TGTGCCAGCAGGAAGGGACAGAGCCACTCCTACGAGCAGTACTTC. This sequence encodes CASRKGQSHSYEQYF. The rearrangement joins TRBV27 to TRBJ2-7; TRBD1 matches at 7 bases. V shed 6 bases, J shed 0 bases, and the junction held 8 bases outside the gene matches. The CDR3 consists of 15 residues. Germline V gives CDR1 MNHEY, CDR2 SMNVEV (reference sequence).

This chain uses TRBV6-5 with TRBJ2-5; TRBD2 aligns across 10 bases. Losses at the gene ends were 6 bases for V and 4 bases for J; bases not matched to a gene: 2. The CDR3 totals 13 residues. The germline V gene encodes CDR1 MNHEY and CDR2 SVGAGI. CDR3 sequence (DNA): TGTGCCAGCAGCTTAGCGGGGGGAGAGACCCAGTACTTC. It specifies CASSLAGGETQYF.

A few counts support this clone. This chain links TRBV11-2 with TRBJ2-2; the match to TRBD1 covers 11 bases. Germline lookup yields CDR1 SGHAT and CDR2 FQNNGV. With 3 bases clipped from V and 11 bases from J, the junction kept 14 bases outside the gene matches. The CDR3 length is 17 residues. DNA for the CDR3: TGTGCCAGCAGCTTCATCCGGGACAGGGGGTTTTTATATGAGCTGTTTTTT. Translating gives CASSFIRDRGFLYELFF.

The gene calls are TRBV11-3 and TRBJ2-7; 12 positions match TRBD1. There are 17 residues in the CDR3. V lost 3 bases to trimming and J lost 4 bases; unmatched junction nucleotides: 10. Germline V gene sequence: CDR1 SGHNT, CDR2 YENEEA. The CDR3 here is CASSFMIGGQGAYEQYF. CDR3 nucleotides: TGTGCCAGCAGCTTTATGATCGGGGGACAGGGGGCTTACGAGCAGTACTTC.

The chain is built from TRBV18 and TRBJ2-7; D perhaps matches TRBD2 (6 bases). Between the trimmed V and J ends, which lost 4 bases and 1 base, there was a span of 20 bases. The CDR3 has 17 residues. Germline V gene data show CDR1 as KGHSH and CDR2 as LQKENI. The CDR3 DNA follows: TGTGCCAGCTCACAGGAGGGCCCAGGGATTGGATCCTACGAGCAGTACTTC. It translates to CASSQEGPGIGSYEQYF.

V and J are TRBV5-4 and TRBJ1-1, with D uncertain. The CDR3 loop spans 13 amino acids. Between the trimmed V and J ends, which lost 0 bases and 5 bases, there was a span of 8 bases. CDR1 SGHNT and CDR2 YYREEE come from the germline V gene (reference sequence). The CDR3 loop reads CASSLDSNTEAFF. CDR3 DNA: TGTGCCAGCAGCTTGGACAGCAATACTGAAGCTTTCTTT.

The CDR3 sequence is CASSLMWQGVDQPQHF. The CDR3 DNA reads TGTGCCAGCAGCTTAATGTGGCAGGGGGTTGATCAGCCCCAGCATTTT. The rearrangement joins TRBV7-9 to TRBJ1-5; 7 bases map to TRBD1. V gave up 2 bases and J gave up 5 bases; unmatched junction bases: 9. The CDR3 covers 16 residues. Germline CDR1 SEHNR, CDR2 FQNEAQ (reference sequence).

The chain uses TRBV7-3 and TRBJ1-1, with 7 bases matching TRBD1. This CDR3 region has 14 residues. Looked up from germline, CDR1 is SGHTA and CDR2 is FQGTGA. The V segment lost 5 bases and the J segment 10 bases; nucleotides outside the gene matches: 13. CDR3 region: CASSPLAKGAAAFF. DNA of the CDR3: TGTGCCAGCAGCCCCCTCGCGAAGGGGGCGGCAGCTTTCTTT.

The rearrangement links TRBV24-1 to TRBJ1-2, with D perhaps TRBD1 (5 bases). V was trimmed by 6 bases and J by 1 base, leaving 8 bases between them. This CDR3 is 13 amino acids long. From germline, CDR1 is KGHDR and CDR2 SFDVKD. CDR3 in amino acids: CATSRGVNYGYTF. CDR3 DNA sequence: TGTGCCACCAGTCGGGGGGTTAACTATGGCTACACCTTC.

This rearrangement joins TRBV15 to TRBJ1-2, with 10 bases lining up with TRBD1. The CDR3 runs to 14 residues. V lost 7 bases, J lost 2 bases, and 4 bases stayed unmatched. CDR1 and CDR2 from the germline V gene are LNHNV and YYDKDF (reference sequence). The CDR3 region has the DNA TGTGCCACCAATGACAGGGGGCTAAACTATGGCTACACCTTC. Translated: CATNDRGLNYGYTF.

The J gene is TRBJ2-1, the V gene TRBV4-2, with 11 bases that match TRBD2. Unmatched junction bases numbered 7, after V lost 3 bases and J lost 6 bases. Germline V gene data show CDR1 as LGHNA and CDR2 as YNFKEQ. CDR3 length: 16 amino acids. The CDR3 reads CASSHDSGGEVNEQFF. For the CDR3, the DNA is TGTGCCAGCAGCCATGATAGCGGGGGGGAAGTCAATGAGCAGTTCTTC.

The V and J genes are TRBV20-1 and TRBJ1-5; D gene uncertain. Germline V gene data show CDR1 as DFQATT and CDR2 as SNEGSKA (reference sequence). The CDR3 loop spans 13 amino acids. The V end was cut by 3 bases, the J end by 3 bases, with 9 bases between. CDR3 loop: CSASIRYNQPQHF. CDR3 nucleotides: TGCAGTGCTAGTATCAGGTACAATCAGCCCCAGCATTTT.

The chain carries TRBV7-3 and TRBJ2-6; TRBD1 is a possible D gene (5 bases). The V gene's germline CDR1 is SGHTA and CDR2 FQGTGA. The CDR3 sequence is 15 residues long. V lost 5 bases and J lost 0, with 8 bases in between. DNA of the CDR3: TGTGCCAGCAGCGTCGACAGCTCTGGGGCCAACGTCCTGACTTTC. Its protein product is CASSVDSSGANVLTF.

V is TRBV18 and J is TRBJ1-5; a weak D match, TRBD1 (5 bases). Germline values: CDR1 KGHSH, CDR2 LQKENI. This CDR3 is built from 15 residues. V lost 5 bases and J 0 bases, leaving 11 bases between the germline ends. CDR3 region: CASSNQGYSNQPQHF. The CDR3 bases are TGTGCCAGCTCAAACCAGGGTTATAGCAATCAGCCCCAGCATTTT.